The 22 T cell receptor beta chains reported below all come from one sample, sequenced in a study of blood T cell repertoires in COVID-19. Generated by immunoSEQ multiplex PCR, the TCRdb table keeps only in-frame clones and is missing some. Of around 280,000 clones in the sample, approximately 88% are singletons; the top ten hold roughly 6.2%. Material: PBMCs or T cells enriched from blood (not recorded which). All receptors come from a woman aged 40 to 50 who had recovered from COVID-19.

The genes are TRBV5-8 and TRBJ1-2, with 8 bases identical to TRBD1. Trimming took 2 bases from V and 5 from J; bases not matched to a gene: 2. CDR3 length: 13 residues. Per germline, CDR1 SGHTS and CDR2 YDEGEE. The CDR3 is CASSFDRGYGYTF. CDR3 nucleotides: TGTGCCAGCAGCTTCGACAGGGGATATGGCTACACCTTC.

The chain joins TRBV28 to TRBJ1-2; D unresolved. The CDR3 consists of 14 residues. Germline loops: CDR1 MDHEN, CDR2 SYDVKM. V was clipped by 4 bases and J by 4 bases, with 13 bases between them. Here the CDR3 DNA reads TGTGCCAGCAGTTCCGGAATGTCGGGCTATGGCTACACCTTC. Amino acid sequence: CASSSGMSGYGYTF.

This clone was observed once. The rearrangement uses TRBV18 and TRBJ2-7; D possibly corresponds to TRBD1 (5 bases). This CDR3 is 15 amino acids long. In germline, CDR1 is KGHSH, CDR2 LQKENI. V was shortened by 3 bases and J by 1 base, with 13 bases between the two germline ends. The CDR3 DNA sequence: TGTGCCAGCTCACCCTTTACAGGTTGGTCCTACGAGCAGTACTTC. Amino acids: CASSPFTGWSYEQYF.

The chain combines TRBV28 with TRBJ2-3; D is unresolved. V lost 4 bases to trimming and J lost 4 bases, with 6 bases between them. The CDR3 spans 12 residues. In germline, CDR1 is MDHEN, CDR2 SYDVKM. CDR3 in DNA: TGTGCCAGCAGTTCCCTCTCAGATACGCAGTATTTT. Its translation is CASSSLSDTQYF.

This chain links TRBV4-2 with TRBJ2-1; D might be TRBD2 (5 bases). Trimming took off 1 base at V and 5 bases at J, with 15 bases between the two ends. The CDR3 covers 16 residues. CDR1 is LGHNA, CDR2 YNFKEQ, per germline. The CDR3 bases are TGTGCCAGCAGCCAAGTCCCCTTAGCGACGAACAATGAGCAGTTCTTC. It codes for CASSQVPLATNNEQFF.

This chain joins TRBV4-3 and TRBJ1-1; 8 bases are shared with TRBD1. Germline V gene lookup returns CDR1 LGHNA and CDR2 YSLEER. V was pared by 2 bases and J by 12 bases, with 8 bases of the junction left unmatched. The CDR3 is made up of 13 amino acids. CDR3: CASSQRAGGETFF. The DNA of the CDR3 is TGCGCCAGCAGCCAAAGGGCAGGGGGCGAGACTTTCTTT.

The CDR3 loop is CASSGGGMNTEAFF. The CDR3, as DNA: TGTGCCAGCAGTGGGGGAGGGATGAACACTGAAGCTTTCTTT. The V gene is TRBV27, the J gene TRBJ1-1; D may be TRBD1 (5 bases). The length of the CDR3 is 14 residues. Per the germline V gene, CDR1 is MNHEY and CDR2 is SMNVEV (reference sequence). Trimming cost V 5 bases and J 0 bases, with 10 bases left between them.

This CDR3 is CTSSHFDRVDQPQHF. Here the CDR3 DNA reads TGCACCAGCAGCCACTTCGACAGGGTTGATCAGCCCCAGCATTTT. The chain carries TRBV1 and TRBJ1-5; no check of the table's D call, TRBD1, against the DNA was made. TRBV1 is a documented pseudogene. The CDR3 spans 15 residues.

The V call is TRBV2, the J call TRBJ2-1; TRBD2 matches at 10 bases. With V trimmed by 4 bases and J by 16 bases, 10 bases remained unmatched. This CDR3 contains 13 residues. Germline V CDR1 and CDR2: SNHLY, FYNNEI. CDR3 nucleotide sequence: TGTGCCAGCAGTGGTCAGGCTAGCGGGAGACCCTTCTTC. Protein product: CASSGQASGRPFF.

This clone was detected once. The chain uses TRBV7-3 and TRBJ2-2, with 10 nucleotides matching TRBD1. V shed 4 bases and J 4 bases; nucleotides not matched to a gene: 6. CDR3 size: 16 residues. Germline CDR1 SGHTA, CDR2 FQGTGA. CDR3 coding DNA: TGTGCCAGCAGCTCCCGACAGGGGGCTCGCACCGGGGAGCTGTTTTTT. It is translated as CASSSRQGARTGELFF.

The V gene is TRBV28, the J gene TRBJ2-2; D is perhaps TRBD1 (5 bases). The germline CDR1 and CDR2 sequences are MDHEN and SYDVKM. The CDR3 extends over 13 amino acids. V lost 7 bases and J lost 4, with 10 bases in between. Here the CDR3 DNA reads TGTGCCAGCAAACCTCAGGGCACCGGGGAGCTGTTTTTT. Protein: CASKPQGTGELFF.

This clone was seen only a few times. CDR3 DNA: TGTGCCAGCAGCTCCCAGGGTATGATGAACACTGAAGCTTTCTTT. Its translation is CASSSQGMMNTEAFF. The chain joins TRBV7-2 to TRBJ1-1; D is perhaps TRBD1 (5 bases). V lost 4 bases and J 0 bases, leaving 12 bases between the germline ends. Per the germline V gene, CDR1 is SGHTA and CDR2 is FQGNSA. CDR3 size: 15 residues.

Note on this clone: The same CDR3 is also encoded by other DNA sequences in this sample. The chain carries TRBV30 and TRBJ2-3, with D maybe TRBD2 (6 bases). The V end was cut by 0 bases, the J end by 6 bases, with 10 bases between. The CDR3 is 13 amino acids. The germline V gene has CDR1 GTSNPN and CDR2 SVGIG (reference sequence). Here the CDR3 DNA reads TGTGCCTGGAGTGTACGGAGGGCGGATACGCAGTATTTT. Protein product: CAWSVRRADTQYF.

The J gene is TRBJ2-7, the V gene TRBV21-1; the table's D call, TRBD2, has no DNA check behind it. TRBV21-1 is a pseudogene locus. The CDR3 runs 18 residues. This CDR3 reads CASSSKAVVRNSSYEQYF. CDR3 nucleotide sequence: TGTGCCAGCAGCAGCAAAGCGGTCGTGAGGAATAGCAGTTACGAGCAGTACTTC.

Points on this clone: Other DNA sequences in this specimen translate into the identical CDR3. The rearrangement joins TRBV4-3 to TRBJ2-2; the D gene is possibly TRBD2 (5 bases). Germline CDR1 and CDR2: LGHNA and YSLEER. The CDR3 is 13 residues long. Trimming took off 0 bases at V and 8 bases at J, with 7 bases between the two ends. The CDR3 DNA follows: TGCGCCAGCAGCCAAGATTTAGCGGGGGAGCTGTTTTTT. It codes for CASSQDLAGELFF.

This chain connects TRBV24-1 to TRBJ2-1; 11 positions match TRBD1. The ends lost 4 bases at V and 7 bases at J; junction bases unmatched: 5. Germline V gene lookup returns CDR1 KGHDR and CDR2 SFDVKD. CDR3 size: 15 residues. The CDR3 is CATSDPGQGGNEQFF. The CDR3 region has the DNA TGTGCCACCAGTGACCCGGGACAGGGGGGAAATGAGCAGTTCTTC.

The chain uses TRBV18 and TRBJ2-1, with D unresolved. Deletions cut 3 bases from V and 1 base from J, with 10 bases between. Looked up from germline, CDR1 is KGHSH and CDR2 is LQKENI. The CDR3 has 15 residues. DNA for the CDR3: TGTGCCAGCTCACCGTACAGCCTTTCCTACAATGAGCAGTTCTTC. Residues: CASSPYSLSYNEQFF.

The J gene is TRBJ1-4, the V gene TRBV30; a possible D gene is TRBD1 (6 bases). Trimming cost V 0 bases and J 8 bases, with 13 bases left between them. The CDR3 runs to 14 residues. Germline CDR1 and CDR2: GTSNPN and SVGIG (reference sequence). CDR3 residues: CAWSVGRGGEKLFF. In DNA form, the CDR3 reads TGTGCCTGGAGTGTAGGCAGGGGCGGAGAAAAACTGTTTTTT.

This clone was detected once. The rearrangement joins TRBV29-1 to TRBJ1-5; weak D call: TRBD1 (6 bases). Deletions cut 7 bases from V and 4 bases from J, with 14 bases between. Germline lookup yields CDR1 SQVTM and CDR2 ANQGSEA. The CDR3 is 13 residues long. The CDR3 region has the DNA TGCAGCGCGGCTACAGGGCCAAATCAGCCCCAGCATTTT. Its translation is CSAATGPNQPQHF.

The chain has TRBV28 and TRBJ1-5; D perhaps matches TRBD1 (6 bases). Per germline, CDR1 MDHEN and CDR2 SYDVKM. V was cut by 6 bases and J by 6 bases, with 24 bases left in between. The CDR3 is 17 amino acids. CDR3 bases: TGTGCCAGCAGAAATGTCGGCAGGGGCGGTTTCGGTCAGCCCCAGCATTTT. Translated: CASRNVGRGGFGQPQHF. The variable domain in full, with the rest retrieved from reference TRBV28 and TRBJ1-5, is DVKVTQSSRYLVKRTGEKVFLECVQDMDHENMFWYRQDPGLGLRLIYFSYDVKMKEKGDIPEGYSVSREKKERFSLILESASTNQTSMYLCASRNVGRGGFGQPQHFGDGTRLSIL.

The chain recombines TRBV3-1 (or the pseudogene TRBV3-2) with TRBJ2-1; 12 bases fit TRBD2. Germline-derived CDR1 and CDR2 are LGHDT and YNNKEL (reference sequence). The CDR3 is 15 residues long. The trim removed 1 base at V and 10 bases at J, leaving 5 bases unmatched. CDR3: CASSQGLAGESEQFF. CDR3 DNA: TGTGCCAGCAGCCAAGGACTAGCGGGAGAGTCAGAGCAGTTCTTC.

V gene TRBV28 combines with J gene TRBJ2-7; tentative D call: TRBD2 (7 bases). This CDR3 has 14 amino acids. V was cut by 6 bases and J by 5 bases, with 17 bases left in between. Germline loops: CDR1 MDHEN, CDR2 SYDVKM. CDR3 DNA sequence: TGTGCCAGCAGACCCGCGGGGGCTCTTGACGAGCAGTACTTC. Residues: CASRPAGALDEQYF.